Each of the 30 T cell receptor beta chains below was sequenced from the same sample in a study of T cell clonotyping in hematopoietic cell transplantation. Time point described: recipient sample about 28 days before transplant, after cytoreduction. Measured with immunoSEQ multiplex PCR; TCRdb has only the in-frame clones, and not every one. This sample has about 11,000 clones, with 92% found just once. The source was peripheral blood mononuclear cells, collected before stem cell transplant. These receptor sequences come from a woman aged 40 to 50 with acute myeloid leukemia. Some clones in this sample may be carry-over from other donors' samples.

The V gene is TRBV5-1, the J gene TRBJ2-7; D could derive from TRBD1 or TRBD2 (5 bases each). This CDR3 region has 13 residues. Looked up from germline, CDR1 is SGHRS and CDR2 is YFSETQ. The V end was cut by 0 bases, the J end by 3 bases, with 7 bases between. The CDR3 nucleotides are TGCGCCAGCAGCTTGGTTGGGGGCTACGAGCAGTACTTC. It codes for CASSLVGGYEQYF. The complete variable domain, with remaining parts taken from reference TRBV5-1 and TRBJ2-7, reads KAGVTQTPRYLIKTRGQQVTLSCSPISGHRSVSWYQQTPGQGLQFLFEYFSETQRNKGNFPGRFSGRQFSNSRSEMNVSTLELGDSALYLCASSLVGGYEQYFGPGTRLTVT.

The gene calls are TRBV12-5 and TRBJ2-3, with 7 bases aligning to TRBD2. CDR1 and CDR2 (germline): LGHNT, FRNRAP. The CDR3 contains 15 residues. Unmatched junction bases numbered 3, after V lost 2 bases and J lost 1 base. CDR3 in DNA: TGTGCTAGTGGTTTGAGTCGGGAGGGCACAGATACGCAGTATTTT. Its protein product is CASGLSREGTDTQYF.

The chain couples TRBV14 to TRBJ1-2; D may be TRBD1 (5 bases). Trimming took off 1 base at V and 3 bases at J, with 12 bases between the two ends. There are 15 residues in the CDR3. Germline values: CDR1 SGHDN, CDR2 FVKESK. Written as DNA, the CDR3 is TGTGCCAGCAGCCAAGTACCAGGGTCGGACTATGGCTACACCTTC. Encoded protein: CASSQVPGSDYGYTF.

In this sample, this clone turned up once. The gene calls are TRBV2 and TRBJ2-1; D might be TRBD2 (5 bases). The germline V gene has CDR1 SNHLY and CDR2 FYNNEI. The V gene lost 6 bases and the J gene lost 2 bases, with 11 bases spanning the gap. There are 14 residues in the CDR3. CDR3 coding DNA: TGTGCCAGCAGAGCCCCCGGGGCCTACAATGAGCAGTTCTTC. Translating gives CASRAPGAYNEQFF.

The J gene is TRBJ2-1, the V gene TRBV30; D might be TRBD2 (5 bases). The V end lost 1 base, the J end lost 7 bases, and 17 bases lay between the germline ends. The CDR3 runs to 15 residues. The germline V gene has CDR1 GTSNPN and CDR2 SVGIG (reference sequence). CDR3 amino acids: CAWSDGPNRGNEQFF. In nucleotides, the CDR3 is TGTGCCTGGAGTGATGGGCCGAACAGAGGGAATGAGCAGTTCTTC.

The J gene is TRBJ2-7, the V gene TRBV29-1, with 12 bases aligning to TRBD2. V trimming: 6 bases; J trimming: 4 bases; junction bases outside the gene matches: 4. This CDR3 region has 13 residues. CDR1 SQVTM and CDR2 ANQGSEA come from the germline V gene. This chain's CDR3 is CSVASGRGYEQYF. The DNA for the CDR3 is TGCAGCGTCGCTAGCGGGAGGGGGTACGAGCAGTACTTC.

CDR3 sequence: CSVEGVYTGELFF. For the CDR3, the DNA is TGCAGCGTTGAAGGGGTATACACCGGGGAGCTGTTTTTT. The V gene is TRBV29-1, the J gene TRBJ2-2; D gene ambiguous. Germline V lookup: CDR1 SQVTM, CDR2 ANQGSEA. The CDR3 runs 13 residues. V was pared by 1 base and J by 3 bases, with 6 bases between.

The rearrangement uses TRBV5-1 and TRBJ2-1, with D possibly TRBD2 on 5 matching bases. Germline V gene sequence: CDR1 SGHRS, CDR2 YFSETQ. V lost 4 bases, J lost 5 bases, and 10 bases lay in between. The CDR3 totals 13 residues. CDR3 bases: TGCGCCAGCAGCGGGAGTATTGACAATGAGCAGTTCTTC. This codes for CASSGSIDNEQFF.

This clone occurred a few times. CDR3 protein: CAWSPGGYGYTF. Written as DNA, the CDR3 is TGTGCCTGGAGCCCAGGGGGCTATGGCTACACCTTC. The chain combines TRBV30 with TRBJ1-2, with 7 nucleotides matching TRBD1. This CDR3 region has 12 residues. V lost 3 bases, J lost 4 bases, and 2 bases stayed unmatched. The germline gives CDR1 GTSNPN, CDR2 SVGIG (reference sequence).

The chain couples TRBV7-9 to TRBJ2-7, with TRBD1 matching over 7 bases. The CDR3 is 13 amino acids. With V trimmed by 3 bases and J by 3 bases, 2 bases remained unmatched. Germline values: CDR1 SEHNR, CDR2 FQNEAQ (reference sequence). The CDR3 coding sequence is TGTGCCAGCAGCTTCCGGGACAGCTACGAGCAGTACTTC. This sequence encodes CASSFRDSYEQYF. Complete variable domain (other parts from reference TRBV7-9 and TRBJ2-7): DTGVSQNPRHKITKRGQNVTFRCDPISEHNRLYWYRQTLGQGPEFLTYFQNEAQLEKSRLLSDRFSAERPKGSFSTLEIQRTEQGDSAMYLCASSFRDSYEQYFGPGTRLTVT.

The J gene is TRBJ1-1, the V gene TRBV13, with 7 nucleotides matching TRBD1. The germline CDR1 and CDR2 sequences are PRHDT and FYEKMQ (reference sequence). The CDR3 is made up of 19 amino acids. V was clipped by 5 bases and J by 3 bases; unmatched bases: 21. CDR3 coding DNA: TGTGCCAGCAGCCCCGAGGGACAGAGCTATTCAGGGCGGTACACTGAAGCTTTCTTT. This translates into CASSPEGQSYSGRYTEAFF.

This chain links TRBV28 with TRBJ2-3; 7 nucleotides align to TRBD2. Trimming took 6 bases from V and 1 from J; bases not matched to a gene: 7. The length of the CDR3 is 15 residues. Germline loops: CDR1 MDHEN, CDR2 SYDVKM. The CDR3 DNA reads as TGTGCCAGCAGCCGACTAGCTGTTCGCACAGATACGCAGTATTTT. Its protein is CASSRLAVRTDTQYF.

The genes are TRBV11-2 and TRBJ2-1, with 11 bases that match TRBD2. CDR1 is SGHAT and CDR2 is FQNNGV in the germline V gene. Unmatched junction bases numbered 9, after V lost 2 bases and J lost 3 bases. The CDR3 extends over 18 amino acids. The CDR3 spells CASSLPPGLAANYNEQFF. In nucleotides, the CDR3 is TGTGCCAGCAGCTTACCCCCGGGACTAGCGGCTAACTACAATGAGCAGTTCTTC.

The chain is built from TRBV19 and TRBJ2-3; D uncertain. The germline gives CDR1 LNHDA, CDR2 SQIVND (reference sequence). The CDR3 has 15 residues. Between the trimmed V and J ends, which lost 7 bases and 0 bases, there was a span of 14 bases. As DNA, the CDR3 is TGTGCCAGTAAGACTGGAACGTCTAGCACAGATACGCAGTATTTT. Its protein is CASKTGTSSTDTQYF.

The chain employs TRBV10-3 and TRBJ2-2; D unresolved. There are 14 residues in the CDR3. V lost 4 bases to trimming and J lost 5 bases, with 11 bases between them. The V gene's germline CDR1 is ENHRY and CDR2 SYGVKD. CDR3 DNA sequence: TGTGCCATCAGTGCCCTTAGTGAGACCGGGGAGCTGTTTTTT. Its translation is CAISALSETGELFF.

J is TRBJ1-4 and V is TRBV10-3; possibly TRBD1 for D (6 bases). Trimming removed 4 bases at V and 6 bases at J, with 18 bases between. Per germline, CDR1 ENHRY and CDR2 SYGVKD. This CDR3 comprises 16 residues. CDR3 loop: CAISVGFQGPDEKLFF. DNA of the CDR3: TGTGCCATCAGTGTAGGATTTCAGGGGCCGGATGAAAAACTGTTTTTT.

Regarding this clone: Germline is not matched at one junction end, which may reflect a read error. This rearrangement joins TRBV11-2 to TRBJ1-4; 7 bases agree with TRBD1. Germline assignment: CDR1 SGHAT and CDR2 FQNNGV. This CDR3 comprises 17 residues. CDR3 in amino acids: CASSPDPMTGFNENLFF. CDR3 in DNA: TGTGCCAGCAGCCCCGACCCCATGACAGGGTTTAATGAAAACCTGTTTTTT.

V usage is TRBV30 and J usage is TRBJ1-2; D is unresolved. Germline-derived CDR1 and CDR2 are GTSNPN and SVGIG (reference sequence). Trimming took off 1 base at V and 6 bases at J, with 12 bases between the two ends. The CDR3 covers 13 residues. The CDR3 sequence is CAWSAGRKNGYTF. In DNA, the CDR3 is TGTGCCTGGAGTGCTGGCAGGAAGAATGGCTACACCTTC.

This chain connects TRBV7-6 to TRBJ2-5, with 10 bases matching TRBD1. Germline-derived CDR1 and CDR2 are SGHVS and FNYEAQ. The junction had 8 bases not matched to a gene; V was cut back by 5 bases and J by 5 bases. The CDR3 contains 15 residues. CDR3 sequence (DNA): TGTGCCAGCAGCCCTGGACAGGGGGTAATGGAGACCCAGTACTTC. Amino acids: CASSPGQGVMETQYF. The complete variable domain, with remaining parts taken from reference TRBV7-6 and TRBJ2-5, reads GAGVSQSPRYKVTKRGQDVALRCDPISGHVSLYWYRQALGQGPEFLTYFNYEAQQDKSGLPNDRFSAERPEGSISTLTIQRTEQRDSAMYRCASSPGQGVMETQYFGPGTRLLVL.

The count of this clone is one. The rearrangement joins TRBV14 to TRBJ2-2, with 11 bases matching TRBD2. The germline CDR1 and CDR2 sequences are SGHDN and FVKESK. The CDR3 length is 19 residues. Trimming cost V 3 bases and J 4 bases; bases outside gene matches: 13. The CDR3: CASSQSGASGRTLTGELFF. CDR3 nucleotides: TGTGCCAGCAGCCAGAGCGGGGCTAGCGGGAGGACGCTCACCGGGGAGCTGTTTTTT.

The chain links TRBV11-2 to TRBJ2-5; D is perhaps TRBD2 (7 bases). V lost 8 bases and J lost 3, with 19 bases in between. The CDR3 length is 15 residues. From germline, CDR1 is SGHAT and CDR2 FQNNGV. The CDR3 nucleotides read TGTGCCAGCTTTGCCCGGGGGGCGGGGGAAGAGACCCAGTACTTC. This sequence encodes CASFARGAGEETQYF.

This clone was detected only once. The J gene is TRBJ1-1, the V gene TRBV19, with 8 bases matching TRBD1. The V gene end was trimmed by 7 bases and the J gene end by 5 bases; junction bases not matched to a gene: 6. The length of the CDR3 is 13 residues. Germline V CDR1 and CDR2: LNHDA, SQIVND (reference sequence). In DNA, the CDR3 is TGTGCCAGTAAGGTGACAGGGGAGACTGAAGCTTTCTTT. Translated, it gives CASKVTGETEAFF.

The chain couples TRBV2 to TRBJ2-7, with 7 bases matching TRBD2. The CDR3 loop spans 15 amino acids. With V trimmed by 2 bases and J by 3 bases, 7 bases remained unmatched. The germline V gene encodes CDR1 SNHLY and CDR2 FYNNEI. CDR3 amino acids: CASSEMGGSRYEQYF. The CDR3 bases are TGTGCCAGCAGTGAAATGGGCGGGAGTCGCTACGAGCAGTACTTC.

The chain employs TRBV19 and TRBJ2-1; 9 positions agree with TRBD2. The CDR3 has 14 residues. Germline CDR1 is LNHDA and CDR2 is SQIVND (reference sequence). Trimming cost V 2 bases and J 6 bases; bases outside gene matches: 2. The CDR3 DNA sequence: TGTGCCAGTAGTATACCTAGCGGGACCAATGAGCAGTTCTTC. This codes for CASSIPSGTNEQFF.

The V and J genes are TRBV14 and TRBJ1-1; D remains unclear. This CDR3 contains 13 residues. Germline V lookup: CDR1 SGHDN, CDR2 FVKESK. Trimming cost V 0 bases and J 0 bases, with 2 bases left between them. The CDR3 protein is CASSQELNTEAFF. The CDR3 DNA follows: TGTGCCAGCAGCCAAGAATTGAACACTGAAGCTTTCTTT.

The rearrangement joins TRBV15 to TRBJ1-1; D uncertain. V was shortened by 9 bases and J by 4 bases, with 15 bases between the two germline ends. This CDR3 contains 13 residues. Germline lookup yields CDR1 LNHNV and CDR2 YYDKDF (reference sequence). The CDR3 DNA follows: TGTGCCACGACTCCCCGGGGTATCACTGAAGCTTTCTTT. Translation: CATTPRGITEAFF.

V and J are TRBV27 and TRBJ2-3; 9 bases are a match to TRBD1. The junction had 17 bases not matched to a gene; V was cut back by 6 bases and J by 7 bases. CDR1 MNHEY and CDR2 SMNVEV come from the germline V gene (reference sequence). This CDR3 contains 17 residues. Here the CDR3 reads CASRIKIRDREVYTQYF. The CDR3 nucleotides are TGTGCCAGCAGGATCAAGATACGGGACAGGGAAGTCTATACGCAGTATTTT.

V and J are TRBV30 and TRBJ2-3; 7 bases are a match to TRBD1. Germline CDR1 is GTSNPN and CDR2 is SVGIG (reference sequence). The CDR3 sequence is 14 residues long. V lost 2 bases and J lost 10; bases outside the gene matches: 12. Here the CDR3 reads CAWSPLLDRVAQYF. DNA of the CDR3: TGTGCCTGGAGTCCCCTATTAGACAGGGTGGCGCAGTATTTT.

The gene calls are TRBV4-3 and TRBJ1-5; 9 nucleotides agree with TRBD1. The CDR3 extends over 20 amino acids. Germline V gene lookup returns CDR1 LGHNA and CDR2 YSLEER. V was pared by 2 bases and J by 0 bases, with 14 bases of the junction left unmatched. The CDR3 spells CASSQSRPRDRAYSNQPQHF. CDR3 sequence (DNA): TGCGCCAGCAGCCAAAGTCGCCCTCGGGACAGGGCGTATAGCAATCAGCCCCAGCATTTT.

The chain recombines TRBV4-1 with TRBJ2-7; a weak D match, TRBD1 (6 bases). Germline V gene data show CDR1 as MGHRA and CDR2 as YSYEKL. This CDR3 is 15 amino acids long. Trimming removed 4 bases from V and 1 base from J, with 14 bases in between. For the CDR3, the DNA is TGCGCCAGCAGCCCCTTGGACAGATTTTCCTACGAGCAGTACTTC. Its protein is CASSPLDRFSYEQYF.